This T cell receptor (beta chain) was recorded in a study of vaccination and CD4 T cells after COVID-19. For the study at large: The post-COVID samples were taken a median around 100 days after diagnosis, anywhere from 35 to 161. The study collected post-vaccine samples a median about 72 days after dose two, with a range of 14 to 241. Control cultures were supplied with a CEFX pool, an HIV-1 Nef pool, or no peptide at all.

Stated treatment: approximately 11-day PBMC culture with coronavirus spike peptide pools or control peptides (ViraFEST assay). Following culture for 10 days, CD4+ T cells were isolated by negative selection. The CDR3 spans 14 residues. Germline CDR1 reads MDHEN; CDR2 reads SYDVKM. With V trimmed by 4 bases and J by 6 bases, 2 bases remained unmatched. Sequenced with the Oncomine TCR Beta short-read assay was DNA taken from cultured CD4+ T cells. From the PCR reads, TCRdb called clonotypes with MiXCR, one entry per CDR3 protein. The repertoire holds about 19,000 distinct CDR3 sequences, with 48% as singletons. For this clonotype: What it recognizes is unknown.

The chain is built from TRBV28 and TRBJ2-5; 13 bases line up with TRBD2. Specimen: CD4+ T cells from blood, cultured in vitro, collected after SARS-CoV-2 vaccination. This receptor was obtained from a human donor who had recovered from COVID-19. CDR3 bases: TGTGCCAGCAGTTCGGGACTAGCGGGAAAGACCCAGTACTTC. This encodes CASSSGLAGKTQYF.